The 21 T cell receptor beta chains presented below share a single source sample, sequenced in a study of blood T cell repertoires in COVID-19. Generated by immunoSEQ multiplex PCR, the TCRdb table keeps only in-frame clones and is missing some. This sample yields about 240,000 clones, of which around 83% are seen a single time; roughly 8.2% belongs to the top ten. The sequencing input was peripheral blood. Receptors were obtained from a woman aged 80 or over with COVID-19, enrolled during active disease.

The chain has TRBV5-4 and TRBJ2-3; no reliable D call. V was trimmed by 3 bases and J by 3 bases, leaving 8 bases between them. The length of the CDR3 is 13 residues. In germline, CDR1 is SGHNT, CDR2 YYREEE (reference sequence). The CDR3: CASSSWRTDTQYF. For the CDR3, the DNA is TGTGCCAGCAGCTCGTGGAGAACAGATACGCAGTATTTT.

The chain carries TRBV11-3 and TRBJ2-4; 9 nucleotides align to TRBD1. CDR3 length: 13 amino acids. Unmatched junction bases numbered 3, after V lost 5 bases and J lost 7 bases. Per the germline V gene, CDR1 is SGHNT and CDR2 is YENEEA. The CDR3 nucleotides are TGTGCCAGCAGCGCTGACAGGGGGAACATTCAGTACTTC. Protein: CASSADRGNIQYF.

CDR3 residues: CASVPKELEAYEQYF. Written as DNA, the CDR3 is TGTGCCAGCGTCCCCAAGGAGCTCGAAGCCTACGAGCAGTACTTC. V is TRBV9 and J is TRBJ2-7; D remains unclear. CDR1 is SGDLS, CDR2 YYNGEE, per germline. Trimming took 7 bases from V and 2 from J, leaving 19 bases between them. This CDR3 region has 15 residues.

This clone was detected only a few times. The CDR3 nucleotides are TGTGCCACCAGCAGAGATCCGACAGGGGGGTCCTACAATGAGCAGTTCTTC. It encodes CATSRDPTGGSYNEQFF. The chain uses TRBV15 and TRBJ2-1, with TRBD1 matching 9 bases. The germline gives CDR1 LNHNV, CDR2 YYDKDF (reference sequence). The CDR3 extends over 17 amino acids. The V segment lost 0 bases and the J segment 1 base; nucleotides outside the gene matches: 4.

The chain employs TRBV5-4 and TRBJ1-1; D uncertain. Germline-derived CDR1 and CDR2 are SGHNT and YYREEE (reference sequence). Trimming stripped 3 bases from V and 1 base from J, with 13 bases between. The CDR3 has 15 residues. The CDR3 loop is CASSSWTASNTEAFF. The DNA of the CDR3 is TGTGCCAGCAGCTCCTGGACTGCTTCGAACACTGAAGCTTTCTTT.

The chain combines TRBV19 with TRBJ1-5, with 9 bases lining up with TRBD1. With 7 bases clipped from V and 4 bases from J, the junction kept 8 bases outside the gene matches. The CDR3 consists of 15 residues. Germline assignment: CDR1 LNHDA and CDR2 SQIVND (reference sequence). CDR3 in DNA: TGTGCCAGTAAAACAGGGGGCTTACTTAATCAGCCCCAGCATTTT. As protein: CASKTGGLLNQPQHF.

This CDR3 reads CASSQEEAGRTDTQYF. CDR3 in DNA: TGCGCCAGCAGCCAAGAAGAAGCGGGGAGGACAGATACGCAGTATTTT. This chain connects TRBV4-1 to TRBJ2-3; 7 bases are shared with TRBD2. The germline V gene encodes CDR1 MGHRA and CDR2 YSYEKL. The junction had 6 bases not matched to a gene; V was cut back by 0 bases and J by 3 bases. The CDR3 has 16 amino acids.

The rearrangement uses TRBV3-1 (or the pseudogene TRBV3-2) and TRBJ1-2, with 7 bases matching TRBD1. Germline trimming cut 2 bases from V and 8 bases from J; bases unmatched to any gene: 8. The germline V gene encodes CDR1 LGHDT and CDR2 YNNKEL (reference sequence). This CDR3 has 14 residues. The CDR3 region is CASSQFETGLGYTF. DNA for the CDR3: TGTGCCAGCAGCCAATTTGAGACAGGGCTGGGCTACACCTTC.

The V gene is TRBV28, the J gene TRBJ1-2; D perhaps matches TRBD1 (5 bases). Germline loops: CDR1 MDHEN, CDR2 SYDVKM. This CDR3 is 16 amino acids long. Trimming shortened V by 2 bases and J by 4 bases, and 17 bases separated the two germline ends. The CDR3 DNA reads TGTGCCAGCAGTTTAGGACTATGGGACCTGTCCTATGGCTACACCTTC. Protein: CASSLGLWDLSYGYTF.

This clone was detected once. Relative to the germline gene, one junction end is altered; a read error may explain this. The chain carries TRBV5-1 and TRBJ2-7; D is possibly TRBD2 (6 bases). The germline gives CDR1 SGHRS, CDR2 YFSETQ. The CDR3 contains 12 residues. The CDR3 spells CASSLGSGSSAF. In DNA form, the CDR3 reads TGCGCCAGCAGCTTGGGGAGTGGATCTAGCGCGTTC.

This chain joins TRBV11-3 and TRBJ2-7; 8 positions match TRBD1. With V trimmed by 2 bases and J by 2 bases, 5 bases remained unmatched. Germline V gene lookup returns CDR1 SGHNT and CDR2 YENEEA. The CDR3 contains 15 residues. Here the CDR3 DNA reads TGTGCCAGCAGCTTATCCGGGACAGGCCCCTACGAGCAGTACTTC. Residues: CASSLSGTGPYEQYF.

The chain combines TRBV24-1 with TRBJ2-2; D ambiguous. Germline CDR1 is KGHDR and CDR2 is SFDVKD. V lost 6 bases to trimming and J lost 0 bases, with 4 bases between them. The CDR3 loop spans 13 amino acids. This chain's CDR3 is CATSQANTGELFF. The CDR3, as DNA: TGTGCCACCAGTCAGGCGAACACCGGGGAGCTGTTTTTT.

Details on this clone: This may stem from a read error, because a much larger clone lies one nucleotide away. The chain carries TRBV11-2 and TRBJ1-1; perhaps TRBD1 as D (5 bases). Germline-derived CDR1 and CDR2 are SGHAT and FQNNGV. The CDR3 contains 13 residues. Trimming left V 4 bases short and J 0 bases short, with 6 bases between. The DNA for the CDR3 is TGTGCCAGCAGCTGGGGGGTGAACACTGAAGCTTTCTTT. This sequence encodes CASSWGVNTEAFF.

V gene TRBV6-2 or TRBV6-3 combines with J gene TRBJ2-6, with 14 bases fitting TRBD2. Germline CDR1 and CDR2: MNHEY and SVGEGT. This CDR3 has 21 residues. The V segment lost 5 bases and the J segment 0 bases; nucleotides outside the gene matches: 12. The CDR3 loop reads CASSPGRLAGGKYSGANVLTF. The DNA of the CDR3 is TGTGCCAGCAGTCCCGGCCGACTAGCGGGAGGGAAGTACTCTGGGGCCAACGTCCTGACTTTC.

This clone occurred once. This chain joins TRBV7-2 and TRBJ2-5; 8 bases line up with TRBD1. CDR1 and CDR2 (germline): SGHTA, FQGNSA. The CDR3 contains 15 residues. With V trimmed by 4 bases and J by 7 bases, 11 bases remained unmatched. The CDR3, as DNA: TGTGCCAGCAGCTCGGGACAGGCGCGGCAGGGGACCCAGTACTTC. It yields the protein CASSSGQARQGTQYF.

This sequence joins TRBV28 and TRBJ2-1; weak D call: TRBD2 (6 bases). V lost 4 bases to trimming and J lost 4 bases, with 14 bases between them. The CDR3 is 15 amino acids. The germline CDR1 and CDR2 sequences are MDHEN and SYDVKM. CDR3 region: CASSSGTSDYNEQFF. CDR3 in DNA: TGTGCCAGCAGTTCCGGGACTTCGGATTACAATGAGCAGTTCTTC.

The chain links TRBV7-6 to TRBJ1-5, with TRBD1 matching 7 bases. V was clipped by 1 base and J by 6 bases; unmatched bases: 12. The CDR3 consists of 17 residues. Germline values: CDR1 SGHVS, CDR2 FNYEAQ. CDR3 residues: CASSLGGSQGKSQPQHF. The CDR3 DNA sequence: TGTGCCAGCAGCTTAGGAGGTTCACAGGGGAAAAGTCAGCCCCAGCATTTT.

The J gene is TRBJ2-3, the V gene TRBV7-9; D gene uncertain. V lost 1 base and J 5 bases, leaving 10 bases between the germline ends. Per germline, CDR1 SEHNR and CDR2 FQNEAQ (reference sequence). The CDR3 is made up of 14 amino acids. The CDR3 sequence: CASSLGAGKDTQYF. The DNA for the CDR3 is TGTGCCAGCAGCTTAGGGGCAGGCAAAGATACGCAGTATTTT.

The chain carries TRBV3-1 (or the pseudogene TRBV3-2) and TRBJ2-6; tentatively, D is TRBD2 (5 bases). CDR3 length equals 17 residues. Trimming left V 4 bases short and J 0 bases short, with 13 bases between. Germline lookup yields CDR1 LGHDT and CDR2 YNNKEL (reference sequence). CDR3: CASSPRTFRSGANVLTF. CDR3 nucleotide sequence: TGTGCCAGCAGCCCAAGGACTTTCCGCTCTGGGGCCAACGTCCTGACTTTC.

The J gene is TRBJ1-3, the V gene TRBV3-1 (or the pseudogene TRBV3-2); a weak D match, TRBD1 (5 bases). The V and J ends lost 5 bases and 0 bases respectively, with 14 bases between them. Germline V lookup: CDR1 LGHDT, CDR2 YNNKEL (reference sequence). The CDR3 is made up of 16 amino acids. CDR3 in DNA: TGTGCCAGCAGCTGGGGGGGACTATACTCTGGAAACACCATATATTTT. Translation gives CASSWGGLYSGNTIYF.

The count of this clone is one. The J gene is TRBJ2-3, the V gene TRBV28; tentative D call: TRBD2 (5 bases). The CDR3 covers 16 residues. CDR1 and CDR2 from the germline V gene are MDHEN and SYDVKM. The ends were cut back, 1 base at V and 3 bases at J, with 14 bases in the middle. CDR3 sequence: CASSLFSGRTTDTQYF. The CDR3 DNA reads TGTGCCAGCAGTTTATTCTCTGGGAGAACGACAGATACGCAGTATTTT.